The T cell receptor (beta chain) described here comes from a study of blood T cell repertoires in COVID-19. Study as a whole: T cells, B-cell-depleted T cells, or PBMCs provided the cDNA or gDNA that served as material.

Trimming left V 4 bases short and J 4 bases short, with 10 bases between. This CDR3 contains 12 residues. Germline CDR1 SQVTM, CDR2 ANQGSEA. In the original processing: It was from reference gene primer amplification that nucleated cell counts were estimated. Data came from immunoSEQ multiplex PCR; TCRdb stores just in-frame clones and leaves some out. V and J calls and clone size are those listed in that table; D and trimming were worked out from the DNA. The sample carries 140,000 or so clones, around 80% recorded once. Input material: peripheral blood. The V call is TRBV29-1, the J call TRBJ1-2; D is possibly TRBD1 (6 bases). The TCR sequence derives from a woman aged 60-70 years with acute or convalescent COVID-19. The CDR3 sequence: CSVGTAAYGYTF. Written as DNA, the CDR3 is TGCAGCGTTGGGACAGCAGCCTATGGCTACACCTTC. The full variable domain, in which reference TRBV29-1 and TRBJ1-2 provide the parts outside the CDR3, is SAVISQKPSRDICQRGTSLTIQCQVDSQVTMMFWYRQQPGQSLTLIATANQGSEATYESGFVIDKFPISRPNLTFSTLTVSNMSPEDSSIYLCSVGTAAYGYTFGSGTRLTVV.